This T cell receptor beta chain was sequenced in a study of Graves' ophthalmopathy and Graves' hyperthyroidism. This CDR3 has 19 amino acids. Germline V CDR1 and CDR2: SGHTA, FQGNSA. Trimming took 5 bases from V and 1 from J; bases not matched to a gene: 18. In this sample, this clonotype turned up many times. Amplifying from RNA transcripts, the study obtained TCR beta CDR3 regions. The workflow started with a first-round RT-PCR run with HTBI primers and then moved on to a second-round multiplex PCR. TCRdb re-called the multiplex PCR reads with MiXCR, one entry per CDR3 protein. The table shows fewer than 350,000 distinct CDR3 sequences, with roughly 16% occurring only once. The PBMCs had their origin in 10 ml of fresh peripheral blood.

Sequencing was done on a sample of peripheral blood. The V and J genes are TRBV7-2 and TRBJ1-1; 8 bases align to TRBD1. The TCR originated in an adult man with Graves' ophthalmopathy. The CDR3 sequence is CASSPRQGRIGKANTEAFF. CDR3 bases: TGTGCCAGCAGCCCCCGACAGGGGAGAATTGGAAAAGCGAACACTGAAGCTTTCTTT.